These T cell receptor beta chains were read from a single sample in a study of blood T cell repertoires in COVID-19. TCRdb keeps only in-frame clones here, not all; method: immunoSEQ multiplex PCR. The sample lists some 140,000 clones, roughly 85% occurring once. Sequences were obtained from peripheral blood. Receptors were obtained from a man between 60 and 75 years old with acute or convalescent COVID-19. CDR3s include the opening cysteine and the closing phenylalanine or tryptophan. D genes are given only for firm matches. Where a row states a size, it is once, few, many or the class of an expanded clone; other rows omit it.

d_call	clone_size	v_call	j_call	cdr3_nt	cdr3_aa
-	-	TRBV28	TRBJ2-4	TGTGCCAGCAGTCCCAATGACGGGGTAAGGCTAAACATTCAGTACTTC	CASSPNDGVRLNIQYF
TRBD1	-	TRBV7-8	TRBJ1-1	TGTGCCAGCAGCGCGAGACAGGGGACGAACACTGAAGCTTTCTTT	CASSARQGTNTEAFF
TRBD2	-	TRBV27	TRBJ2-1	TGTGCCAGCAGTTCGGGGACTACAGTTCGAAGGTCCTACAATGAGCAGTTCTTC	CASSSGTTVRRSYNEQFF
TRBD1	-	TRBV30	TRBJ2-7	TGTGCCTGGAGTGTACAGGGGATTGCCTACGAGCAGTACTTC	CAWSVQGIAYEQYF
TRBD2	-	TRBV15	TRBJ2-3	TGTGCCACCAGCAGAGACGGGAGGGCCCTCTCAGATACGCAGTATTTT	CATSRDGRALSDTQYF
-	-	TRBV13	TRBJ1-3	TGTGCCAGCAGCGAACTAGGCAGGTCGGGCTCTGGAAACACCATATATTTT	CASSELGRSGSGNTIYF
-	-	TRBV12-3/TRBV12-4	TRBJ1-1	TGTGCCAGCAGATCGGGTACCCGTGAAGCTTTCTTT	CASRSGTREAFF
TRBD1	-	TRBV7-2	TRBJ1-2	TGTGCCAGCAGCTTAAAGGGGGCGGGTGGCTACACCTTC	CASSLKGAGGYTF
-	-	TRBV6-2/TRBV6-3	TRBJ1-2	TGTGCCAGCAGTTATGGCGGACAGTCGGGTGGCTACACCTTC	CASSYGGQSGGYTF
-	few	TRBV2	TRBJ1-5	TGTGCCAGCAGTGAGTCGGGGAATGTAGGTCAGCCCCAGCATTTT	CASSESGNVGQPQHF
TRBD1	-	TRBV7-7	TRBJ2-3	TGTGCTAGCAGCCGCGGGACAGGCCTAGATACGCAGTATTTT	CASSRGTGLDTQYF
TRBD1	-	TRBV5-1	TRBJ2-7	TGCGCCAGCAGCTTCTCCAGGGGGTCCCTCGAGCAGTACTTC	CASSFSRGSLEQYF
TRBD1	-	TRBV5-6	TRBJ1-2	TGTGCCAGCAGCAGGGGACAGAACGTCTATGGCTACACCTTC	CASSRGQNVYGYTF
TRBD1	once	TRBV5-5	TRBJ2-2	TGTGCCAGCAGCCCCCGGGACAGTAACACCGGGGAGCTGTTTTTT	CASSPRDSNTGELFF
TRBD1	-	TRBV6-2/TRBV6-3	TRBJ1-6	TGTGCCAGCAGTTACGGGACAGGGAATTCACCCCTCCACTTT	CASSYGTGNSPLHF
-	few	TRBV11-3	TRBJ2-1	TGTGCCAGCAGCGTGGACAGCAGCTCCTACAATGAGCAGTTCTTC	CASSVDSSSYNEQFF
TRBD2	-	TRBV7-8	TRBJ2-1	TGTGCCAGCAGCTTTCGGACTAGCGGGCTCCTAGGGGCCTACAATGAGCAGTTCTTC	CASSFRTSGLLGAYNEQFF
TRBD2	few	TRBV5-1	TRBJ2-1	TGCGCCAGCAGCTTGAGCCCGGGGGGGAGCTCCTACAATGAGCAGTTCTTC	CASSLSPGGSSYNEQFF
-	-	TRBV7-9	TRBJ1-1	TGTGCCAGCAGCTCGTCGACTTTGAACACTGAAGCTTTCTTT	CASSSSTLNTEAFF
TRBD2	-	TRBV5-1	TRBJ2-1	TGCGCCAGCAGCACGGGGAGGGCGAGCTCCTACAATGAGCAGTTCTTC	CASSTGRASSYNEQFF
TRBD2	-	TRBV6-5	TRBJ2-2	TGTGCCAGCAGGAAGGGACTAGCGGTAACCGGGGAGCTGTTTTTT	CASRKGLAVTGELFF
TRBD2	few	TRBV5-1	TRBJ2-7	TGCGCCAGCAGATCGGCGGGAGCCGCCTACGAGCAGTACTTC	CASRSAGAAYEQYF
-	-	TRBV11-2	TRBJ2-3	TGTGCCAGCAGCTTAGGGACTGCGGGAGATACGCAGTATTTT	CASSLGTAGDTQYF
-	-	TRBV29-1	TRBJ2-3	TGCAGCGTTGAGATGAGGGGGGGGGATACGCAGTATTTT	CSVEMRGGDTQYF
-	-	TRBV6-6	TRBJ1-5	TGTGCCAGCAGCCTCAGGCTTTCCGATAGCAATCAGCCCCAGCATTTT	CASSLRLSDSNQPQHF
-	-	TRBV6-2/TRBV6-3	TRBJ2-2	TGTGCCAGCAGTCGCACAGGGTACGGGGAGCTGTTTTTT	CASSRTGYGELFF
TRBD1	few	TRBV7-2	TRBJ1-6	TGTGCCAGCAGCTTGGGACAGGGTAACCCACCCCTCCACTTT	CASSLGQGNPPLHF
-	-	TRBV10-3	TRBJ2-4	TGTGCCATCAGTGGGGGTAGCGGAGCCAAAAACATTCAGTACTTC	CAISGGSGAKNIQYF
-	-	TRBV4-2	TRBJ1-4	TGTGCCAGCAGATACAGCAATTCGAATGAAAAACTGTTTTTT	CASRYSNSNEKLFF
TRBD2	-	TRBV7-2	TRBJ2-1	TGTGCCAGCAGCTTCCTGATTGGTAGCGGGAGAGGGAATGAGCAGTTCTTC	CASSFLIGSGRGNEQFF
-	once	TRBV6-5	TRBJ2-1	TGTGCCAGCAGCCTTTCGGCCTACAATGAGCAGTTCTTC	CASSLSAYNEQFF
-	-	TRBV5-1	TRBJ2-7	TGCGCCAGCAGCCCGGGATCTAGCTCCTACGAGCAGTACTTC	CASSPGSSSYEQYF
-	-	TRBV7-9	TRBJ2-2	TGTGCCAGCAGCTTAGATGGCAGCCTGCGGGGGGAGCTGTTTTTT	CASSLDGSLRGELFF
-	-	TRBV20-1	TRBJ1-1	TGCAGTGCTAGTGGGGCAGGGAACCGGAACACTGAAGCTTTCTTT	CSASGAGNRNTEAFF
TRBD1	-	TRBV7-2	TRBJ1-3	TGTGCCAGCAGCTCCTCAAGGACAGGGGGAAGAAACACCATATATTTT	CASSSSRTGGRNTIYF
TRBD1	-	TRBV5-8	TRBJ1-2	TGTGCCAGCAGCTTGGGCCGAACAGGGGGGAACTATGGCTACACCTTC	CASSLGRTGGNYGYTF
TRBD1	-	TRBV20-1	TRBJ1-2	TGCAGTGCTAGTCGGGACAGCTATGGCTACACCTTC	CSASRDSYGYTF
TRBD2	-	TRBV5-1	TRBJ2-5	TGCGCCAGCAGCTTTGCGGGAGTGGTACAAGAGACCCAGTACTTC	CASSFAGVVQETQYF
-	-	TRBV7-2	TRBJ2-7	TGTGCCAGCAGCCGAAGCGGACTATACGAGCAGTACTTC	CASSRSGLYEQYF
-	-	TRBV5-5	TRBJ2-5	TGTGCCAGCAGCTTGGAGGGGGAAAGGGACCAGTACTTC	CASSLEGERDQYF
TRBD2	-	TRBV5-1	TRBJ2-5	TGCGCCAGCAGTTTAACTAGCGGGAGCGTGAGAGAGACCCAGTACTTC	CASSLTSGSVRETQYF
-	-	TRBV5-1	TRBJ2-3	TGCGCCAGCACCTTTGGGCGCCTCACAGATACGCAGTATTTT	CASTFGRLTDTQYF
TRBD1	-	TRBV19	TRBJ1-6	TGTGCCAGCAGTTCCGGGACAGGGAATTCGGCCCTCCACTTT	CASSSGTGNSALHF
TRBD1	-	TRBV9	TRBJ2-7	TGTGCCAGCAGAGGACAGGGAAAATCCTACGAGCAGTACTTC	CASRGQGKSYEQYF
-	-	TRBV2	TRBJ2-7	TGTGCCAGCAGTGAAAGCGGTATTTCTTACTACGAGCAGTACTTC	CASSESGISYYEQYF
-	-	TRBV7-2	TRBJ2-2	TGTGCCAGCAGCTTAGTCGTCGGGGAGCTGTTTTTT	CASSLVVGELFF
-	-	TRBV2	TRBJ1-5	TGTGCCAGCAGTGAACAAGGGGTCAGGCAGCCCCAGCATTTT	CASSEQGVRQPQHF
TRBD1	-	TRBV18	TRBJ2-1	TGTGCCAGCTCATTGGACAGGGGAAGAAACAATGAGCAGTTCTTC	CASSLDRGRNNEQFF
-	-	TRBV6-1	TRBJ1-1	TGTGCCAGCAGTGAATTCGGGGGTACTGAAGCTTTCTTT	CASSEFGGTEAFF